This record looks at one T cell receptor beta chain sequence and its context. The antigen is unknown. These data originate in a study of a mutant IDH1 vaccine in newly diagnosed glioma. Study details: In the visit schedule, V12 fell in week 35, while V13 fell in week 47.

Time point: week 35, safety follow-up. Vaccination used 300 ug of mutant IDH1 20-mer peptide per dose, with topical imiquimod. During weeks 1, 3, 5, 7, 11, 15, 19 and 23, patients received eight vaccinations. The method was immunoSEQ multiplex PCR; TCRdb's version includes in-frame clones alone and lacks a portion of them. The table lists tens of thousands of clones, 74% of them singletons. The CDR3 loop spans 17 amino acids. Germline V CDR1 and CDR2: SGHDN, FVKESK. The V segment lost 6 bases and the J segment 3 bases; nucleotides outside the gene matches: 10. This receptor was obtained from a man aged 45-60 years with glioma. This chain joins TRBV14 and TRBJ2-3; 12 nucleotides match TRBD2. The sample in question was PBMCs, obtained from a glioma patient whose treatment included an IDH1 peptide vaccine. The CDR3 here is CASSAKLAGGFTDTQYF. CDR3 DNA sequence: TGTGCCAGCAGTGCGAAACTAGCGGGGGGTTTTACAGATACGCAGTATTTT. Based on the CDR3 plus reference TRBV14 and TRBJ2-3, the full variable domain is EAGVTQFPSHSVIEKGQTVTLRCDPISGHDNLYWYRRVMGKEIKFLLHFVKESKQDESGMPNNRFLAERTGGTYSTLKVQPAELEDSGVYFCASSAKLAGGFTDTQYFGPGTRLTVL.